This entry describes one TCR beta chain. Its target is unknown. This sample was included in a study of shared clonotypes between healthy human individuals. On the study more broadly: Three plates were used per donor for CD4 naive, three for CD4 memory, two for CD8 naive and one for CD8 memory. Study-level findings and limits: Sequencing depth was expected to affect clonotype sharing among donors.

Researchers ran the assay at a deep level. TCRdb keeps only in-frame clones here, not all; method: immunoSEQ multiplex PCR. The data show fewer than 3 million clones, around 93% seen once. The V end lost 7 bases, the J end lost 3 bases, and 19 bases lay between the germline ends. Germline V CDR1 and CDR2: MDHEN, SYDVKM. The CDR3 has 16 residues. This chain connects TRBV28 to TRBJ1-5, with D hard to call. This receptor was taken from a man aged 18 to 30 in good health. Some clones in this sample may be carry-over from other donors' samples. Sequences were obtained from naive CD4+ T cells from PBMCs. Documented subset: CD45RA+ positively selected. CDR3 amino acids: CASKASSWLFNQPQHF. CDR3 DNA sequence: TGTGCCAGCAAGGCGTCGAGCTGGCTGTTCAATCAGCCCCAGCATTTT. Looking up the rest from reference TRBV28 and TRBJ1-5 gives the full variable domain: DVKVTQSSRYLVKRTGEKVFLECVQDMDHENMFWYRQDPGLGLRLIYFSYDVKMKEKGDIPEGYSVSREKKERFSLILESASTNQTSMYLCASKASSWLFNQPQHFGDGTRLSIL.